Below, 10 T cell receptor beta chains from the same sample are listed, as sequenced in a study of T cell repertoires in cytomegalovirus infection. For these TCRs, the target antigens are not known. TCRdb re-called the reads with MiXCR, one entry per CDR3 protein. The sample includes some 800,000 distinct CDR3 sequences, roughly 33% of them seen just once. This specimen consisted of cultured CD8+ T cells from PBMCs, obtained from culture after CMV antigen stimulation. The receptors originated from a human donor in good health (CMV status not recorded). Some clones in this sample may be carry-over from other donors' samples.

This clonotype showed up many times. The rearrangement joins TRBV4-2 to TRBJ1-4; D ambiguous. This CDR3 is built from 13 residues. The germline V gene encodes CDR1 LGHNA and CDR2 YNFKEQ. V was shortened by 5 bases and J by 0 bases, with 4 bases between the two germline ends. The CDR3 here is CASSKATNEKLFF. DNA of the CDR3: TGTGCCAGCAGCAAAGCAACTAATGAAAAACTGTTTTTT.

This CDR3 reads CASSYDRQGSSYEQYV. The DNA for the CDR3 is TGTGCCAGCAGTTACGACAGACAGGGCTCATCCTACGAGCAGTACGTC. V is TRBV6-2 or TRBV6-3 and J is TRBJ2-7; 7 positions match TRBD1. Germline CDR1 and CDR2: MNHEY and SVGEGT. The V segment lost 2 bases and the J segment 1 base; nucleotides outside the gene matches: 8. This CDR3 has 16 amino acids.

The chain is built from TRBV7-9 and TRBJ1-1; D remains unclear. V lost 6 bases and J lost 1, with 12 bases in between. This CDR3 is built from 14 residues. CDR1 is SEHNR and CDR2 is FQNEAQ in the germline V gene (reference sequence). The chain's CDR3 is CASRLPGPNTEAFF. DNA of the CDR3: TGTGCCAGCAGGCTGCCCGGACCGAACACTGAAGCTTTCTTT. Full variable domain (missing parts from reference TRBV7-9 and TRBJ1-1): DTGVSQNPRHKITKRGQNVTFRCDPISEHNRLYWYRQTLGQGPEFLTYFQNEAQLEKSRLLSDRFSAERPKGSFSTLEIQRTEQGDSAMYLCASRLPGPNTEAFFGQGTRLTVV.

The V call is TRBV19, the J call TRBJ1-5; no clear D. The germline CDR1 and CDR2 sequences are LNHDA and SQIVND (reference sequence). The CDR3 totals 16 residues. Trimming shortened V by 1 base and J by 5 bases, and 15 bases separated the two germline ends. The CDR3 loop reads CASSIARRAEDQPQHF. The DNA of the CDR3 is TGTGCCAGTAGTATAGCCCGGCGGGCTGAGGATCAGCCCCAGCATTTT.

CDR3 DNA sequence: TGCAGTGCTAGAGATCTTGGGGACCCCTCCACAGATACGCAGTATTTT. It specifies CSARDLGDPSTDTQYF. This chain uses TRBV20-1 with TRBJ2-3; D could derive from TRBD1 or TRBD2 (5 bases each). Trimming left V 0 bases short and J 2 bases short, with 15 bases between. This CDR3 spans 16 amino acids. The germline gives CDR1 DFQATT, CDR2 SNEGSKA (reference sequence).

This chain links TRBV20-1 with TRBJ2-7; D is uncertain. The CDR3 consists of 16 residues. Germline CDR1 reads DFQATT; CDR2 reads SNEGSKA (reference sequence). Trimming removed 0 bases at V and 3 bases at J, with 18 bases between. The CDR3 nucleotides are TGCAGTGCTAGAGATCTAAAGCTGGTCGGCCACTACGAGCAGTACTTC. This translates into CSARDLKLVGHYEQYF.

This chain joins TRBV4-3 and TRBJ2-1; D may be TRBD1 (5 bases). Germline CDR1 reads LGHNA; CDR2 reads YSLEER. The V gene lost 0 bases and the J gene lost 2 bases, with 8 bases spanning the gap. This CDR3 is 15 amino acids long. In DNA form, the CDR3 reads TGCGCCAGCAGCCAAGATATGGGGCCCTACAATGAGCAGTTCTTC. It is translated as CASSQDMGPYNEQFF.

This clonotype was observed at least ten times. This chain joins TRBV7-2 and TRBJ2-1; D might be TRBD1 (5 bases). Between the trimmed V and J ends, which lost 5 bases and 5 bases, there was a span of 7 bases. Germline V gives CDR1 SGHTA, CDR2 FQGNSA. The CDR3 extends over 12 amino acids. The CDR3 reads CASSRGNNEQFF. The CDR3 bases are TGTGCCAGCAGCAGGGGAAACAATGAGCAGTTCTTC. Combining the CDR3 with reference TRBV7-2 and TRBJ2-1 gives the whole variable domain GAGVSQSPSNKVTEKGKDVELRCDPISGHTALYWYRQSLGQGLEFLIYFQGNSAPDKSGLPSDRFSAERTGGSVSTLTIQRTQQEDSAVYLCASSRGNNEQFFGPGTRLTVL.

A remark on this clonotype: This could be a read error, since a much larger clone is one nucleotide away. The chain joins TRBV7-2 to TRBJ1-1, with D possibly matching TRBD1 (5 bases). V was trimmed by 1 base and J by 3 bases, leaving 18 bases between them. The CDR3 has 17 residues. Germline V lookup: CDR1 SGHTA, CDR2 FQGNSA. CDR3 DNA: TGTGCCAGCAGCTTAGTATCCGCAGGGCAGGTAGACACTGAAGCTTTCTTT. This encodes CASSLVSAGQVDTEAFF.

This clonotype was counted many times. The CDR3 DNA reads TGTGCCAGCAGGGAAACGGGACAGGGGTTCTACAATGAGCAGTTCTTC. Translated, it gives CASRETGQGFYNEQFF. The chain combines TRBV7-2 with TRBJ2-1; TRBD1 matches at 10 bases. V was pared by 6 bases and J by 3 bases, with 8 bases of the junction left unmatched. The germline V gene has CDR1 SGHTA and CDR2 FQGNSA. CDR3 length: 16 residues.